The 27 T cell receptor beta chains in this list originate from one sample, sequenced in a study of T cells in Graves' hyperthyroidism and ophthalmopathy. It was RNA transcripts that yielded the amplified TCR beta CDR3 regions. Using the HTBI primer set, a first-round RT-PCR was run on the TCR CDR3. TCRdb reprocessed the multiplex PCR reads with MiXCR, giving one entry per CDR3 protein. The table has around 610,000 distinct CDR3 sequences, around 15% seen once. The material sequenced was blood. These receptors all come from a woman aged 40 to 50 with Graves' ophthalmopathy.

This clonotype was counted ten times or more. V gene TRBV13 combines with J gene TRBJ2-7, with D maybe TRBD2 (5 bases). With 6 bases removed from V and 2 bases from J, the gap between germline ends came to 11 bases. Germline CDR1 PRHDT, CDR2 FYEKMQ (reference sequence). The CDR3 is 13 amino acids. This CDR3 reads CASSLHGTYEQYF. As DNA, the CDR3 is TGTGCCAGCAGTTTACACGGGACCTACGAGCAGTACTTC.

This clonotype was seen repeatedly, ten times or more. J is TRBJ2-2 and V is TRBV5-1; the D call may be TRBD1 or TRBD2 (5 bases each). The CDR3 covers 15 residues. The ends were cut back, 4 bases at V and 7 bases at J, with 17 bases in the middle. CDR1 is SGHRS and CDR2 is YFSETQ in the germline V gene. The CDR3 coding sequence is TGCGCCAGCAGCCCCCGGGACCCCCAGGGCGGGGAGCTGTTTTTT. It yields the protein CASSPRDPQGGELFF.

As for this clonotype: The junction does not match germline at one end; this may be a read error. The chain recombines TRBV12-3 or TRBV12-4 with TRBJ2-5; no clear D. The CDR3 covers 14 residues. The CDR3 reads CASSLQNQQETKYF. The CDR3 DNA reads TGTGCCAGCAGTTTACAGAACCAGCAAGAGACCAAGTACTTC.

This rearrangement joins TRBV12-3 or TRBV12-4 to TRBJ2-7; perhaps TRBD1 as D (6 bases). V lost 7 bases to trimming and J lost 3 bases, with 13 bases between them. This CDR3 comprises 13 residues. This CDR3 reads CASMGAKIYEQYF. Written as DNA, the CDR3 is TGTGCCAGCATGGGGGCAAAAATCTACGAGCAGTACTTC.

At least ten counts were recorded for this clonotype. The V call is TRBV2, the J call TRBJ2-5, with 8 bases aligning to TRBD2. The V segment lost 3 bases and the J segment 5 bases; nucleotides outside the gene matches: 8. This CDR3 has 15 residues. Germline CDR1 is SNHLY and CDR2 is FYNNEI. CDR3 DNA: TGTGCCAGCAGTGAGTTGGGACTAGTGAGGGAGACCCAGTACTTC. Amino acids: CASSELGLVRETQYF.

The CDR3 bases are TGTGCCAGACCTCGGGACGACTTGAGGGAGCAGTACTTC. The encoded protein is CARPRDDLREQYF. This chain connects TRBV6-2 or TRBV6-3 to TRBJ2-7; the D gene could be TRBD1 or TRBD2 (5 bases each). The length of the CDR3 is 13 residues. The ends were cut back, 9 bases at V and 7 bases at J, with 19 bases in the middle. In germline, CDR1 is MNHEY, CDR2 SVGEGT.

This clonotype was counted a single time. The junction differs from germline at one of its ends, possibly a read error. The J gene is TRBJ2-5, the V gene TRBV15, with no clear D. Germline V gene data show CDR1 as LNHNV and CDR2 as YYDKDF (reference sequence). This CDR3 is 13 amino acids long. Here the CDR3 DNA reads TGTGCCACCAGCGGAGACTTCCAAGAGACCCAGTACTTC. Protein sequence: CATSGDFQETQYF. Drawing the rest from reference TRBV15 and TRBJ2-5, the complete variable domain is DAMVIQNPRYQVTQFGKPVTLSCSQTLNHNVMYWYQQKSSQAPKLLFHYYDKDFNNEADTPDNFQSRRPNTSFCFLDIRSPGLGDTAMYLCATSGDFQETQYFGPGTRLLVL.

The V gene is TRBV7-2, the J gene TRBJ2-5; tentative D call: TRBD2 (6 bases). This CDR3 spans 16 amino acids. Per germline, CDR1 SGHTA and CDR2 FQGNSA. V shed 3 bases and J shed 5 bases, with 19 bases lying between them. This CDR3 reads CASSFVRTQRGETQYF. CDR3 DNA sequence: TGTGCCAGCAGCTTTGTGCGGACCCAACGGGGGGAGACCCAGTACTTC.

The J gene is TRBJ2-5, the V gene TRBV15; D unresolved. The V end lost 0 bases, the J end lost 2 bases, and 7 bases lay between the germline ends. This CDR3 comprises 14 residues. The germline CDR1 and CDR2 sequences are LNHNV and YYDKDF (reference sequence). This chain's CDR3 is CATSRDPVQETQYF. The CDR3 DNA sequence: TGTGCCACCAGCAGAGATCCCGTTCAAGAGACCCAGTACTTC. Looking up the rest from reference TRBV15 and TRBJ2-5 gives the full variable domain: DAMVIQNPRYQVTQFGKPVTLSCSQTLNHNVMYWYQQKSSQAPKLLFHYYDKDFNNEADTPDNFQSRRPNTSFCFLDIRSPGLGDTAMYLCATSRDPVQETQYFGPGTRLLVL.

In its sample, this clonotype was seen a few times. This chain uses TRBV7-9 with TRBJ2-5; 14 bases align to TRBD2. Germline V lookup: CDR1 SEHNR, CDR2 FQNEAQ (reference sequence). V shed 1 base, J shed 5 bases, and the junction held 3 bases outside the gene matches. The CDR3 extends over 16 amino acids. The CDR3 DNA reads TGTGCCAGCAGCTTAGAGGGACTAGCGGGAGTGGAGACCCAGTACTTC. The encoded protein is CASSLEGLAGVETQYF. The full variable domain, rest sourced from reference TRBV7-9 and TRBJ2-5, is DTGVSQNPRHKITKRGQNVTFRCDPISEHNRLYWYRQTLGQGPEFLTYFQNEAQLEKSRLLSDRFSAERPKGSFSTLEIQRTEQGDSAMYLCASSLEGLAGVETQYFGPGTRLLVL.

This clonotype was observed many times. The V and J genes are TRBV6-1 and TRBJ1-2, with 7 bases fitting TRBD1. The CDR3 runs 15 residues. CDR1 and CDR2 (germline): MNHNS, SASEGT. The ends lost 6 bases at V and 4 bases at J; junction bases unmatched: 11. In DNA form, the CDR3 reads TGTGCCAGCAGACCTAGTTTAACAGGGGCCTATGGCTACACCTTC. Its translation: CASRPSLTGAYGYTF.

This clonotype was seen a few times. The chain combines TRBV28 with TRBJ1-2; 9 bases map to TRBD1. CDR1 is MDHEN and CDR2 is SYDVKM in the germline V gene. Trimming took 4 bases from V and 6 from J; bases not matched to a gene: 15. The CDR3 loop spans 17 amino acids. CDR3 protein: CASSSQPTGTGFHGYTF. CDR3 coding DNA: TGTGCCAGCAGTTCCCAACCCACCGGGACAGGGTTTCATGGCTACACCTTC.

This clonotype was observed many times. The chain has TRBV6-1 and TRBJ2-5; D is undetermined. V lost 5 bases and J 2 bases, leaving 15 bases between the germline ends. CDR1 is MNHNS and CDR2 is SASEGT in the germline V gene. CDR3 size: 15 residues. CDR3 amino acids: CASSRPVDQQETQYF. The CDR3 DNA sequence: TGTGCCAGCAGTCGACCCGTGGACCAGCAAGAGACCCAGTACTTC.

This clonotype was seen at least ten times. In nucleotides, the CDR3 is TGTGCCAGCAGGCCTCAGGGTCGCTACGAGCAGTACTTC. It specifies CASRPQGRYEQYF. The chain uses TRBV12-3 or TRBV12-4 and TRBJ2-7, with a tentative D call TRBD1 (5 bases). V lost 6 bases and J lost 3, with 12 bases in between. The CDR3 runs 13 residues.

This clonotype was detected ten times or more. CDR3: CASSYSSGLADTYEQYF. The CDR3 DNA is TGTGCCAGCAGTTACTCCTCCGGACTAGCGGATACCTACGAGCAGTACTTC. The V gene is TRBV6-5, the J gene TRBJ2-7; 10 positions match TRBD2. Germline trimming cut 0 bases from V and 2 bases from J; bases unmatched to any gene: 7. This CDR3 region has 17 residues. Germline V CDR1 and CDR2: MNHEY, SVGAGI.

This clonotype was recorded many times. This chain connects TRBV2 to TRBJ1-2, with a tentative D call TRBD1 (5 bases). Trimming took 7 bases from V and 3 from J, leaving 9 bases between them. CDR1 and CDR2 from the germline V gene are SNHLY and FYNNEI. There are 12 residues in the CDR3. CDR3: CASTQGYYGYTF. The DNA for the CDR3 is TGTGCCAGCACCCAGGGCTACTATGGCTACACCTTC.

This clonotype appeared many times. The CDR3 nucleotides read TGTGCCAGCAGTCTAAGGGGACTAGAGTCCTACGAGCAGTACTTC. Protein sequence: CASSLRGLESYEQYF. This rearrangement joins TRBV28 to TRBJ2-7; 8 bases are shared with TRBD2. J was trimmed by 1 base and V by 5 bases; bases with no gene match: 7. The CDR3 length is 15 residues. Germline values: CDR1 MDHEN, CDR2 SYDVKM.

This clonotype was picked up many times. J is TRBJ2-2 and V is TRBV7-3; 7 bases align to TRBD1. The CDR3 runs to 17 residues. Trimming took 4 bases from V and 2 from J; bases not matched to a gene: 10. CDR1 and CDR2 (germline): SGHTA, FQGTGA. DNA of the CDR3: TGTGCCAGCAGCTACTACGGACAGGTTGATAACACCGGGGAGCTGTTTTTT. It specifies CASSYYGQVDNTGELFF.

The chain carries TRBV27 and TRBJ2-7; D is perhaps TRBD2 (5 bases). This CDR3 comprises 13 residues. Germline V gene data show CDR1 as MNHEY and CDR2 as SMNVEV (reference sequence). Trimming took off 2 bases at V and 7 bases at J, with 12 bases between the two ends. CDR3 nucleotides: TGTGCCAGCAGTTTACAGGAATCGGGGGAGCAGTACTTC. Translation gives CASSLQESGEQYF.

This clonotype was recorded many times. V gene TRBV28 combines with J gene TRBJ1-5; D remains unclear. V was clipped by 7 bases and J by 3 bases, with 13 bases between them. This CDR3 has 14 amino acids. Germline V CDR1 and CDR2: MDHEN, SYDVKM. The CDR3 loop reads CASTTSRDNQPQHF. The CDR3 region has the DNA TGTGCCAGCACCACCTCAAGAGACAATCAGCCCCAGCATTTT.

The chain joins TRBV4-1 to TRBJ2-5, with TRBD1 matching 7 bases. Germline V lookup: CDR1 MGHRA, CDR2 YSYEKL. This CDR3 spans 16 amino acids. Trimming removed 1 base from V and 2 bases from J; junction bases left unmatched: 7. The CDR3 DNA is TGCGCCAGCAGCCAAGGCCCCGAGACAGGGCAAGAGACCCAGTACTTC. This sequence encodes CASSQGPETGQETQYF.

This clonotype was seen repeatedly, ten times or more. The chain employs TRBV6-5 and TRBJ1-2; 7 bases line up with TRBD1. The V segment lost 0 bases and the J segment 6 bases; nucleotides outside the gene matches: 7. The length of the CDR3 is 15 residues. Germline values: CDR1 MNHEY, CDR2 SVGAGI. As DNA, the CDR3 is TGTGCCAGCAGTTACTCAGAGGGGGCAGCGAATGGCTACACCTTC. Protein product: CASSYSEGAANGYTF.

This clonotype has just a few counts. This may stem from a read error, because a much larger clone lies one nucleotide away. V usage is TRBV11-2 and J usage is TRBJ2-7, with a tentative D call TRBD1 (6 bases). Germline values: CDR1 SGHAT, CDR2 FQNNGV. Trimming shortened V by 5 bases and J by 9 bases, and 20 bases separated the two germline ends. This CDR3 is 14 amino acids long. As DNA, the CDR3 is TGTGCCAGCAGCGGTAACAGGGCTTGGGGCGGGCAGTACTTC. It is translated as CASSGNRAWGGQYF.

In its sample, this clonotype was seen a few times. The chain links TRBV9 to TRBJ2-7; the D is unclear. CDR1 is SGDLS and CDR2 is YYNGEE in the germline V gene. Trimming took off 0 bases at V and 3 bases at J, with 19 bases between the two ends. CDR3 length: 17 amino acids. The CDR3 loop reads CASSVDPGWGSGYEQYF. In DNA form, the CDR3 reads TGTGCCAGCAGCGTAGATCCCGGTTGGGGTTCCGGCTACGAGCAGTACTTC.

At least ten counts were recorded for this clonotype. The rearrangement joins TRBV6-1 to TRBJ1-1; D call uncertain. In germline, CDR1 is MNHNS, CDR2 SASEGT. Trimming pared 11 bases from V and 3 bases from J, leaving 10 bases between. There are 11 residues in the CDR3. CDR3 nucleotide sequence: TGTGCCCGCCCCCTGGACACTGAAGCTTTCTTT. Amino acids: CARPLDTEAFF.

At least ten counts were recorded for this clonotype. V usage is TRBV15 and J usage is TRBJ2-5; tentative D call: TRBD1 (5 bases). Looked up from germline, CDR1 is LNHNV and CDR2 is YYDKDF (reference sequence). The germline V and J ends were trimmed by 3 bases and 1 base, with 9 bases remaining between them. CDR3 length: 14 amino acids. In DNA, the CDR3 is TGTGCCACCAGCAGCGACAGCTTCCAAGAGACCCAGTACTTC. Protein sequence: CATSSDSFQETQYF.

This clonotype has ten or more counts. The V call is TRBV12-3 or TRBV12-4, the J call TRBJ2-2, with D possibly TRBD1 on 5 matching bases. CDR3 size: 16 residues. V lost 5 bases and J 5 bases, leaving 18 bases between the germline ends. The CDR3 DNA reads TGTGCCAGCAGTCCCCGGAGCCAGGGTGGTACCGGGGAGCTGTTTTTT. Protein product: CASSPRSQGGTGELFF.